The clone carrying this T cell receptor beta chain was seen many times. What it binds is not known. This sample stems from a study of HIV-infected patients and healthy controls. Study-wide results and limits: Compared with untreated HIV+ repertoires, healthy controls showed roughly threefold more distinct CDR3s and higher Shannon diversity. MAIT alpha-chain CDR3s were frequent in healthy controls, depleted in HIV+. HIV-infected repertoires had significantly higher mean Gini indices than controls, possibly reflecting oligoclonality.

All unsorted peripheral T cells were captured because whole blood was used without fractionation. cDNA was made from approximately 500 ng RNA using alpha and beta constant primers. Each of the alpha and beta chains got its own library through chain-specific third strand synthesis with indices. Each cDNA molecule was barcoded, and a single primer pair amplified each chain. TCRdb processed the 5' RACE reads anew with MiXCR; each CDR3 protein has one entry. The table shows 20,000 to 30,000 distinct CDR3 sequences, with about 8.7% occurring only once. V was pared by 6 bases and J by 4 bases, with 7 bases of the junction left unmatched. This CDR3 is built from 14 residues. Germline V lookup: CDR1 MNHEY, CDR2 SVGEGT.

This clonotype was obtained from an adult in good health. V and J are TRBV6-2 or TRBV6-3 and TRBJ1-1; 8 bases are shared with TRBD1. Input material: blood. CDR3 sequence reads: CASRANRGGTEAFF. The CDR3 nucleotides are TGTGCCAGCAGGGCAAACAGGGGGGGCACTGAAGCTTTCTTT.